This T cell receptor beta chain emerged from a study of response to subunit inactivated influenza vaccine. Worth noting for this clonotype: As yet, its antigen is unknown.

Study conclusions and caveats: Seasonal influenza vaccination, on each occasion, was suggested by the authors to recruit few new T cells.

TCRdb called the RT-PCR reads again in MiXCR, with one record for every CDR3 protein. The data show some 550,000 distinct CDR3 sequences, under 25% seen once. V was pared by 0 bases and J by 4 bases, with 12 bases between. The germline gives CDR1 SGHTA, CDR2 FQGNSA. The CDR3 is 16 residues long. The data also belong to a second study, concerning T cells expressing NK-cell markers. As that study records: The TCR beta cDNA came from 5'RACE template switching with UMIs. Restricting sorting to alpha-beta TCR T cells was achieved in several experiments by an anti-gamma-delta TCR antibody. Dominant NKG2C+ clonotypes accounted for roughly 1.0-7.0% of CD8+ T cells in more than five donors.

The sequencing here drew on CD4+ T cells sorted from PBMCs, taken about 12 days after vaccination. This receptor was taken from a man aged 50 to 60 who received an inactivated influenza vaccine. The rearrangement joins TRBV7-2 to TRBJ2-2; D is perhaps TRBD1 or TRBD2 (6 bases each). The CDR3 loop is CASSLAQGRSTGELFF. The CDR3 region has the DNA TGTGCCAGCAGCTTAGCGCAGGGGAGGAGCACCGGGGAGCTGTTTTTT.